This TCR beta chain was sequenced during a study of blood T cells in healthy people across ages. Germline CDR1 and CDR2: SGDLS and YYNGEE. The CDR3 is 14 amino acids. V lost 3 bases to trimming and J lost 9 bases; unmatched junction nucleotides: 9. Donors were healthy Caucasian individuals from Russia aged roughly 6 to 95. The authors ran a second PCR of roughly 7 to 11 cycles using a sample-barcoded 5' primer and a J-beta primer mix. Each of the cDNA molecules was tagged by a template-switch adaptor with 12 random nucleotides. One entry per CDR3 protein, called by TCRdb with MiXCR from the 5' RACE reads. The table has 700,000 to 850,000 distinct CDR3 sequences, roughly 50% seen once. General study points: Researchers deemed the diversity estimates from one million T cells underestimates. For the donors, CMV status was unknown and possibly confounded expanded clonotype changes.

In the case of this clonotype: What it binds is not known.

This sequence joins TRBV9 and TRBJ2-4; 7 nucleotides align to TRBD2. The sample taken for sequencing was blood. The source is a man at least 80 years old in good health. CDR3 DNA sequence: TGTGCCAGCAGCGAACGGTCCGGGGGGAGCATTCAGTACTTC. Its translation is CASSERSGGSIQYF.